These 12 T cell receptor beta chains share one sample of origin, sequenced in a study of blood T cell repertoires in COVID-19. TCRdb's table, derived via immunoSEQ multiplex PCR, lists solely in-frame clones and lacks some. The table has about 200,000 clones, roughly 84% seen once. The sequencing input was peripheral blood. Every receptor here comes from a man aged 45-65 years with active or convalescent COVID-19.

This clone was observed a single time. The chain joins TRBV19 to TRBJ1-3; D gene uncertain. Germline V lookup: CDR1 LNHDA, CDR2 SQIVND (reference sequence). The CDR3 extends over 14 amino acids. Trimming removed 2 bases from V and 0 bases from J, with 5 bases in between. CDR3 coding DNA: TGTGCCAGTAGTATAAACTTCTCTGGAAACACCATATATTTT. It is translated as CASSINFSGNTIYF.

The DNA for the CDR3 is TGTGCCAGCAGAATTCAAGCCGGGACTAGCGGGAGAGTAAGAATTAATGAGCAGTTCTTC. Its protein product is CASRIQAGTSGRVRINEQFF. The rearrangement uses TRBV3-1 (or the pseudogene TRBV3-2) and TRBJ2-1; 14 nucleotides agree with TRBD2. The CDR3 loop spans 20 amino acids. CDR1 is LGHDT and CDR2 is YNNKEL in the germline V gene (reference sequence). Losses at the gene ends were 6 bases for V and 7 bases for J; bases not matched to a gene: 20.

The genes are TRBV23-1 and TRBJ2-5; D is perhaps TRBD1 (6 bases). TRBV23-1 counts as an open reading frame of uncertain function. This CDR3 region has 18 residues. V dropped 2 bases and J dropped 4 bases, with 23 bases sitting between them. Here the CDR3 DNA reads TGCGCCAGCAGTCAAGGGTCCCCAGGGGACCCCGGTGGAGAGACCCAGTACTTC. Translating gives CASSQGSPGDPGGETQYF.

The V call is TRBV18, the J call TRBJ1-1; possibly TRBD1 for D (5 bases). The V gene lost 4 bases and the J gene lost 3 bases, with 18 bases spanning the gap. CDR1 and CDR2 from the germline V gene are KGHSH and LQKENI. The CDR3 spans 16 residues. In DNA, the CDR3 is TGTGCCAGCTCACACGGGGGTAGTCTGCGGGACACTGAAGCTTTCTTT. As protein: CASSHGGSLRDTEAFF.

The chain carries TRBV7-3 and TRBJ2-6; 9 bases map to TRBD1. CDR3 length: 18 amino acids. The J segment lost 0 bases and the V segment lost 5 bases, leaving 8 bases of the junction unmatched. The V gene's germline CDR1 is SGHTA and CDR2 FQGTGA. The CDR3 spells CASSLRQGVGSGANVLTF. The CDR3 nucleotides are TGTGCCAGCAGCCTAAGACAGGGGGTAGGCTCTGGGGCCAACGTCCTGACTTTC.

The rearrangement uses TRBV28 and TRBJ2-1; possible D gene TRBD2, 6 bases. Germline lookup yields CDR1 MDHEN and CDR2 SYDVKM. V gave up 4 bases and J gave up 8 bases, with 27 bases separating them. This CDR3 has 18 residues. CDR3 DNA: TGTGCCAGCAGTTCCCGCGAGATTACCGGGAGATTACGTTATGAGCAGTTCTTC. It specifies CASSSREITGRLRYEQFF.

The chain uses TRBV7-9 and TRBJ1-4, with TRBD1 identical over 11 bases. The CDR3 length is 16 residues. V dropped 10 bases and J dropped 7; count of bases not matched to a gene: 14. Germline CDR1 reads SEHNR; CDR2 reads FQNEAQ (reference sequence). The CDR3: CATSPGGQGAFEKLFF. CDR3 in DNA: TGTGCCACCTCTCCGGGAGGACAGGGGGCTTTTGAAAAACTGTTTTTT.

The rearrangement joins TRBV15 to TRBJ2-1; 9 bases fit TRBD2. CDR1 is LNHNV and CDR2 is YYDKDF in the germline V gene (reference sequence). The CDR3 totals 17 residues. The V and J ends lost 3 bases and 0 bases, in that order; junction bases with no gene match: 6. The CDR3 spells CATSRASGIVSYNEQFF. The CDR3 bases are TGTGCCACCAGCAGGGCTAGCGGGATAGTCTCCTACAATGAGCAGTTCTTC.

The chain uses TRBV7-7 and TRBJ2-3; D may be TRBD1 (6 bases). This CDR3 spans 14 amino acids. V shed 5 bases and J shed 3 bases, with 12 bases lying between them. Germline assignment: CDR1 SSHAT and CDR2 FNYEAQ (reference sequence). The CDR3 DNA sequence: TGTGCCAGCAGCCCAACAGGGAAGACAGATACGCAGTATTTT. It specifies CASSPTGKTDTQYF.

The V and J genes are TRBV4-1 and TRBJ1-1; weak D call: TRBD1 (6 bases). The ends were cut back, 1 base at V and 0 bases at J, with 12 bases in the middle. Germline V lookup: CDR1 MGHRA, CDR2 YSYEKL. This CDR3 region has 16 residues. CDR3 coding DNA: TGCGCCAGCAGCCAAGGTACATGGACAGTGAACACTGAAGCTTTCTTT. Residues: CASSQGTWTVNTEAFF.

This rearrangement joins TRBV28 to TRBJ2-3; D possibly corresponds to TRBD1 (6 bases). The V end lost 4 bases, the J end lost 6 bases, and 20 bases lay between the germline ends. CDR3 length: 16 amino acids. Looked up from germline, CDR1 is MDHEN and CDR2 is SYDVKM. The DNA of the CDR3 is TGTGCCAGCAGTTCAACAGGGACGGGACCCCTGGATACGCAGTATTTT. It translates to CASSSTGTGPLDTQYF.

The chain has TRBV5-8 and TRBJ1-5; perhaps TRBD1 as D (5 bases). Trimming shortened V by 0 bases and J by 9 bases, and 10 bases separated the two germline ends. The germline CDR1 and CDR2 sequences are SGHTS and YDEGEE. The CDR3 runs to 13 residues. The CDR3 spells CASSLEGRGPQHF. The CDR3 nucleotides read TGTGCCAGCAGCTTGGAAGGTAGGGGGCCCCAGCATTTT.